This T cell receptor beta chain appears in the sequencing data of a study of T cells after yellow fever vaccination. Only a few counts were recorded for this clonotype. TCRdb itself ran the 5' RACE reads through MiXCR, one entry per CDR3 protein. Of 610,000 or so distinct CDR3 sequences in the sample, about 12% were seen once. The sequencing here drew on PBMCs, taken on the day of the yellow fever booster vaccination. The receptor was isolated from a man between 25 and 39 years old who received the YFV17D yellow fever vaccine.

CDR3 loop: CSAAAGTGGGGEQFF. The CDR3 DNA reads TGCAGTGCTGCGGCCGGGACAGGGGGTGGCGGTGAGCAGTTCTTC. The chain carries TRBV20-1 and TRBJ2-1, with 11 bases identical to TRBD1. The junction had 12 bases not matched to a gene; V was cut back by 5 bases and J by 9 bases. Germline V lookup: CDR1 DFQATT, CDR2 SNEGSKA (reference sequence). This CDR3 contains 15 residues.